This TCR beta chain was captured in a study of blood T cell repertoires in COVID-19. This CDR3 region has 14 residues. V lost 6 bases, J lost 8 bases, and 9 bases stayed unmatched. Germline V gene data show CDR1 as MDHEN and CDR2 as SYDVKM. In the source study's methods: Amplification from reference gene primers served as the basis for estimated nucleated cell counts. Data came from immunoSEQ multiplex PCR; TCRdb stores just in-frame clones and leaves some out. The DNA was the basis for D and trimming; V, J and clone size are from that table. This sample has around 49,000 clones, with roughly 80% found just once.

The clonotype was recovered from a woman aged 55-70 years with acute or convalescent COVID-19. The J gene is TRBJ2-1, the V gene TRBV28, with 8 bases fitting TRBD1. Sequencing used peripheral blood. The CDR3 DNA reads TGTGCCAGCAGGTGGTTGCAGGGGGCCGATGAGCAGTTCTTC. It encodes CASRWLQGADEQFF.